This TCR beta chain was observed in a study of graft-versus-host responses after intestinal transplantation. Study findings and constraints: Detection of GvH clones occurred in recipient marrow, and some had their first appearance in ileum or blood. Allografts from individuals with graft-donor T cell macrochimerism displayed high graft-versus-host to host-versus-graft clonal ratios.

A word on this clone: As yet, its antigen is unknown.

Method: immunoSEQ multiplex PCR; TCRdb's copy keeps in-frame clones and lacks some. The data contain more than 80,000 clones, around 90% of them seen just once; the ten biggest clones take up approximately 0.35%. CDR3 size: 14 residues. Germline V gene sequence: CDR1 MDHEN, CDR2 SYDVKM. With 3 bases clipped from V and 14 bases from J, the junction kept 12 bases outside the gene matches. This receptor was taken from a human donor who received an intestinal transplant. The rearrangement links TRBV28 to TRBJ2-1, with 8 bases matching TRBD2. The material was unstimulated CD4+ T cells sorted from spleen or lymph node cells, obtained before intestinal transplant. For the CDR3, the DNA is TGTGCCAGCAGTTTTTTCTCCCAGCGGGAGTTTGAGTTCTTC. Protein product: CASSFFSQREFEFF.